These 30 T cell receptor beta chains originate from one sample sequenced in a study of spatial heterogeneity in lung cancer. The time point denotes: sample taken at primary tumor resection. No cells were sorted before sequencing. The whole RNA sequenced was extracted from tumor, nontumor lung or frozen PBMC. TCRdb fed the 5' RACE reads into MiXCR, producing one record per CDR3 protein. The table has nearly 4,500 distinct CDR3 sequences, 20% to 25% seen once. The sequencing here drew on normal lung tissue next to the tumor, taken at surgery. The receptors were sampled from a female donor with early-stage non-small cell lung cancer.

The rearrangement joins TRBV10-3 to TRBJ2-3; D gene unclear. The CDR3 extends over 15 amino acids. Trimming took 8 bases from V and 0 from J, leaving 15 bases between them. The germline V gene encodes CDR1 ENHRY and CDR2 SYGVKD. CDR3 region: CAISLADPSTDTQYF. The CDR3 DNA sequence: TGTGCCATCTCGCTTGCGGACCCGAGCACAGATACGCAGTATTTT.

This clonotype qualifies as medium-sized. The V gene is TRBV20-1, the J gene TRBJ2-7; TRBD1 is a possible D gene (6 bases). The CDR3 spans 15 residues. Germline CDR1 is DFQATT and CDR2 is SNEGSKA (reference sequence). Trimming shortened V by 0 bases and J by 3 bases, and 15 bases separated the two germline ends. CDR3 protein: CSARDQERGGYEQYF. The CDR3 DNA follows: TGCAGTGCTAGAGATCAGGAGAGAGGGGGCTACGAGCAGTACTTC.

The chain is built from TRBV7-8 and TRBJ2-3; 10 positions match TRBD1. This CDR3 contains 14 residues. Germline CDR1 and CDR2: SGHVS and FQNEAQ. Germline trimming cut 4 bases from V and 4 bases from J; bases unmatched to any gene: 2. The CDR3 bases are TGTGCCAGCAGCTCCGGGACAGGGGCAGATACGCAGTATTTT. This codes for CASSSGTGADTQYF.

By share, this clonotype counts as medium-sized (0.01 to 0.1%). The chain is built from TRBV13 and TRBJ2-7, with D maybe TRBD2 (7 bases). The CDR3 consists of 13 residues. CDR1 PRHDT and CDR2 FYEKMQ come from the germline V gene (reference sequence). Trimming left V 5 bases short and J 4 bases short, with 12 bases between. The DNA of the CDR3 is TGTGCCAGCAGCCGCAGGGGAGGGTACGAGCAGTACTTC. As protein: CASSRRGGYEQYF.

By share, this clonotype counts as medium-sized. The DNA for the CDR3 is TGTGCCACCAGCGGTAGACTCAATGAGCAGTTCTTC. Its protein product is CATSGRLNEQFF. This sequence joins TRBV15 and TRBJ2-1; D unresolved. Germline CDR1 and CDR2: LNHNV and YYDKDF (reference sequence). The CDR3 extends over 12 amino acids. Trimming removed 5 bases from V and 6 bases from J, with 8 bases in between.

This clonotype was observed many times. The genes are TRBV5-1 and TRBJ1-1; 7 bases are a match to TRBD1. Germline-derived CDR1 and CDR2 are SGHRS and YFSETQ. The CDR3 extends over 15 amino acids. V dropped 4 bases and J dropped 1; count of bases not matched to a gene: 7. CDR3 coding DNA: TGCGCCAGCAGCGCCAGGGGGGCTCAGAACACTGAAGCTTTCTTT. This encodes CASSARGAQNTEAFF.

In this sample, this clonotype is large (0.1 to 1%). V usage is TRBV6-1 and J usage is TRBJ1-5; 7 bases are a match to TRBD1. With 7 bases clipped from V and 0 bases from J, the junction kept 6 bases outside the gene matches. CDR3 length equals 15 residues. Germline V gives CDR1 MNHNS, CDR2 SASEGT. As DNA, the CDR3 is TGTGCCAGCAACGGGGGACAGTTTAGCAATCAGCCCCAGCATTTT. Translating gives CASNGGQFSNQPQHF.

This clonotype was observed a few times. The chain couples TRBV20-1 to TRBJ2-1; 8 nucleotides agree with TRBD2. CDR3 size: 14 residues. Germline assignment: CDR1 DFQATT and CDR2 SNEGSKA (reference sequence). J was trimmed by 3 bases and V by 1 base; bases with no gene match: 2. The CDR3 reads CSARVGLDYNEQFF. The CDR3 DNA reads as TGCAGTGCTAGAGTGGGACTAGACTACAATGAGCAGTTCTTC.

The rearrangement links TRBV29-1 to TRBJ1-1; D may be TRBD1 (6 bases). Germline V gene lookup returns CDR1 SQVTM and CDR2 ANQGSEA. V was cut by 5 bases and J by 2 bases, with 12 bases left in between. CDR3 length: 13 amino acids. CDR3 bases: TGCAGCGTTTTAGACAGGAAAAACACTGAAGCTTTCTTT. Encoded protein: CSVLDRKNTEAFF.

Judged by abundance, this clonotype is medium-sized (0.01 to 0.1%). The V gene is TRBV28, the J gene TRBJ2-4; 9 positions agree with TRBD1. The length of the CDR3 is 14 residues. Germline V CDR1 and CDR2: MDHEN, SYDVKM. V shed 4 bases, J shed 8 bases, and the junction held 6 bases outside the gene matches. Here the CDR3 reads CASSSTGGADIQYF. The CDR3, as DNA: TGTGCCAGCAGTTCCACAGGGGGCGCGGACATTCAGTACTTC. Variable domain in full (rest from reference TRBV28 and TRBJ2-4): DVKVTQSSRYLVKRTGEKVFLECVQDMDHENMFWYRQDPGLGLRLIYFSYDVKMKEKGDIPEGYSVSREKKERFSLILESASTNQTSMYLCASSSTGGADIQYFGAGTRLSVL.

The chain couples TRBV11-2 to TRBJ2-7, with D possibly TRBD1 on 6 matching bases. This CDR3 contains 15 residues. Per germline, CDR1 SGHAT and CDR2 FQNNGV. V was pared by 0 bases and J by 4 bases, with 13 bases between. CDR3 nucleotide sequence: TGTGCCAGCAGCTTAGAGGGGGCCTTGGTGTACGAGCAGTACTTC. Protein sequence: CASSLEGALVYEQYF.

This sequence joins TRBV28 and TRBJ2-2; 11 bases are shared with TRBD2. The CDR3 sequence is 17 residues long. Germline values: CDR1 MDHEN, CDR2 SYDVKM. After removal of 6 bases from V and 0 bases from J, the junction contained 6 bases not matched to a gene. The CDR3 region is CASRVAGGNANTGELFF. CDR3 sequence (DNA): TGTGCCAGCAGAGTAGCGGGAGGGAACGCGAACACCGGGGAGCTGTTTTTT.

This clonotype has a count of ten or more. This chain's CDR3 is CASSRDRDTQYF. The CDR3 nucleotides are TGTGCCAGCAGCCGGGACCGTGATACGCAGTATTTT. V gene TRBV6-1 combines with J gene TRBJ2-3, with D tentatively TRBD1 or TRBD2 (5 bases each). Germline lookup yields CDR1 MNHNS and CDR2 SASEGT. This CDR3 spans 12 amino acids. The V gene lost 6 bases and the J gene lost 6 bases, with 10 bases spanning the gap.

This clonotype counts as large. V is TRBV6-5 and J is TRBJ2-1; TRBD2 matches at 14 bases. The V and J ends lost 5 bases and 8 bases, in that order; junction bases with no gene match: 11. CDR3 size: 17 residues. CDR1 is MNHEY and CDR2 is SVGAGI in the germline V gene. This CDR3 is CASSQGLAGEISYEQFF. DNA for the CDR3: TGTGCCAGCAGTCAGGGACTAGCGGGAGAAATATCGTATGAGCAGTTCTTC.

This clonotype has at least ten counts. The V and J genes are TRBV7-6 and TRBJ2-2; 11 positions match TRBD1. The length of the CDR3 is 15 residues. Germline CDR1 reads SGHVS; CDR2 reads FNYEAQ. V lost 5 bases, J lost 5 bases, and 4 bases stayed unmatched. In nucleotides, the CDR3 is TGTGCCAGCAGCCGTGGGACAGGGGGGACCGGGGAGCTGTTTTTT. It is translated as CASSRGTGGTGELFF.

This clonotype is classed as medium-sized. In DNA, the CDR3 is TGTGCCAGCAGTTCTAGCAGCCAAAAGAAAAACATTCAGTACTTC. This encodes CASSSSSQKKNIQYF. The genes are TRBV28 and TRBJ2-4; D is perhaps TRBD2 (5 bases). This CDR3 region has 15 residues. CDR1 is MDHEN, CDR2 SYDVKM, per germline. Trimming left V 4 bases short and J 4 bases short, with 14 bases between.

The V gene is TRBV7-9, the J gene TRBJ1-1, with D unresolved. This CDR3 is built from 16 residues. V dropped 5 bases and J dropped 1 base, with 17 bases sitting between them. Germline values: CDR1 SEHNR, CDR2 FQNEAQ (reference sequence). As DNA, the CDR3 is TGTGCCAGCAGCCCTAGCCCCCCTCCAGAGAACACTGAAGCTTTCTTT. Translating it yields CASSPSPPPENTEAFF.

This clonotype was seen just once. This chain uses TRBV7-9 with TRBJ2-3; possibly TRBD1 or TRBD2 for D (5 bases each). The germline V gene encodes CDR1 SEHNR and CDR2 FQNEAQ (reference sequence). The CDR3 has 16 amino acids. V was trimmed by 2 bases and J by 1 base, leaving 13 bases between them. CDR3 amino acids: CASSLRDPLGTDTQYF. The CDR3 nucleotides read TGTGCCAGCAGCTTAAGGGACCCCCTCGGCACAGATACGCAGTATTTT.

This clonotype showed up just a few times. The rearrangement joins TRBV7-9 to TRBJ2-7; no clear D. CDR3 length: 16 residues. V lost 6 bases, J lost 0 bases, and 18 bases lay in between. Germline CDR1 and CDR2: SEHNR and FQNEAQ (reference sequence). CDR3 residues: CASSSPRRRSSYEQYF. The CDR3 bases are TGTGCCAGCAGTAGCCCCCGCCGGCGAAGCTCCTACGAGCAGTACTTC.

The chain couples TRBV6-2 or TRBV6-3 to TRBJ1-3; no definite D call. With 5 bases removed from V and 4 bases from J, the gap between germline ends came to 12 bases. Germline values: CDR1 MNHEY, CDR2 SVGEGT. The CDR3 totals 14 residues. The CDR3 sequence is CASSLGPNGNTIYF. The CDR3 DNA is TGTGCCAGCAGTCTCGGCCCAAACGGAAACACCATATATTTT.

This clonotype has ten or more counts. This chain connects TRBV10-3 to TRBJ2-7; the match to TRBD1 covers 10 bases. Unmatched junction bases numbered 4, after V lost 2 bases and J lost 3 bases. CDR3 size: 15 residues. CDR1 is ENHRY and CDR2 is SYGVKD in the germline V gene. The CDR3 is CAISEPGTGDYEQYF. The CDR3, as DNA: TGTGCCATCAGTGAGCCCGGGACAGGGGACTACGAGCAGTACTTC.

The chain combines TRBV14 with TRBJ1-4; D remains ambiguous. The CDR3 covers 13 residues. Germline V gene sequence: CDR1 SGHDN, CDR2 FVKESK. Trimming stripped 4 bases from V and 5 bases from J, with 8 bases between. This CDR3 is CASSRTRNEKLFF. Here the CDR3 DNA reads TGTGCCAGCAGCCGGACTCGAAATGAAAAACTGTTTTTT. Together with reference TRBV14 and TRBJ1-4, the CDR3 gives the full variable domain: EAGVTQFPSHSVIEKGQTVTLRCDPISGHDNLYWYRRVMGKEIKFLLHFVKESKQDESGMPNNRFLAERTGGTYSTLKVQPAELEDSGVYFCASSRTRNEKLFFGSGTQLSVL.

By proportion, this clonotype is medium-sized. The chain recombines TRBV11-2 with TRBJ2-5; the D call may be TRBD1 or TRBD2 (5 bases each). CDR1 is SGHAT, CDR2 FQNNGV, per germline. Trimming removed 4 bases from V and 9 bases from J, with 18 bases in between. This CDR3 has 14 amino acids. The CDR3 is CASSWGPTPVAQYF. The CDR3 DNA sequence: TGTGCCAGCAGCTGGGGACCAACACCAGTGGCCCAGTACTTC.

By share, this clonotype ranks as medium-sized. The CDR3 region is CSARDSSLGYF. The CDR3 coding sequence is TGCAGTGCTAGAGATTCGTCCTTGGGGTATTTT. The chain has TRBV20-1 and TRBJ2-3, with unresolved D. In germline, CDR1 is DFQATT, CDR2 SNEGSKA (reference sequence). Trimming left V 0 bases short and J 14 bases short, with 12 bases between. The CDR3 covers 11 residues.

Sample share makes this clonotype medium-sized. This chain joins TRBV15 and TRBJ2-3; no firm D call. The germline V gene has CDR1 LNHNV and CDR2 YYDKDF (reference sequence). The CDR3 consists of 11 residues. With 3 bases removed from V and 8 bases from J, the gap between germline ends came to 6 bases. The CDR3 DNA reads TGTGCCACCAGCAGTGGTATTACGCAGTATTTT. Its protein is CATSSGITQYF.

By share of the sample, this clonotype is medium-sized. This chain uses TRBV5-1 with TRBJ2-3; 13 nucleotides line up with TRBD2. The germline gives CDR1 SGHRS, CDR2 YFSETQ. The J segment lost 2 bases and the V segment lost 1 base, leaving 4 bases of the junction unmatched. CDR3 length equals 17 residues. The CDR3 sequence is CASSLRTSGSLTDTQYF. CDR3 sequence (DNA): TGCGCCAGCAGCTTGAGGACTAGCGGGAGCCTCACAGATACGCAGTATTTT.

This clonotype was observed at least ten times. The chain is built from TRBV6-6 and TRBJ2-3, with 7 positions matching TRBD2. This CDR3 is 18 amino acids long. V trimming: 0 bases; J trimming: 5 bases; junction bases outside the gene matches: 14. The germline V gene has CDR1 MNHNY and CDR2 SVGAGI (reference sequence). The CDR3 sequence: CASSYSLGGRVFEDTQYF. The CDR3 DNA follows: TGTGCCAGCAGTTACTCGTTAGGCGGGAGAGTTTTTGAAGATACGCAGTATTTT.

This rearrangement joins TRBV6-5 to TRBJ2-5, with D possibly matching TRBD1 (6 bases). Trimming removed 8 bases at V and 4 bases at J, with 17 bases between. Germline CDR1 and CDR2: MNHEY and SVGAGI. The CDR3 covers 14 residues. Written as DNA, the CDR3 is TGTGCCAGCCGCGGACAGCCAGGTGGAGAGACCCAGTACTTC. Amino acids: CASRGQPGGETQYF.

The rearrangement joins TRBV7-8 to TRBJ2-1; D is tentatively TRBD1 or TRBD2 (5 bases each). Trimming removed 6 bases at V and 3 bases at J, with 9 bases between. The CDR3 loop spans 13 amino acids. Germline values: CDR1 SGHVS, CDR2 FQNEAQ. This chain's CDR3 is CASSPGGYNEQFF. In nucleotides, the CDR3 is TGTGCCAGCAGTCCTGGGGGCTACAATGAGCAGTTCTTC.

This clonotype is deemed large. The rearrangement uses TRBV6-2 or TRBV6-3 and TRBJ2-1; 13 bases are shared with TRBD2. J gave up 10 bases and V 2 bases, and 5 bases lay outside the gene matches. CDR3 length: 15 residues. The V gene's germline CDR1 is MNHEY and CDR2 SVGEGT. CDR3 DNA sequence: TGTGCCAGCAGTTACCAAGGACTAGCGGGGGAGGAGCAGTTCTTC. Its protein is CASSYQGLAGEEQFF.